This TCR beta chain was sequenced during a study of blood T cell repertoires in COVID-19. Authors' methods: Amplification from reference gene primers served as the basis for estimated nucleated cell counts. Produced via immunoSEQ multiplex PCR; TCRdb's table is partial and in-frame only. D and trimming come from the DNA, and the V and J calls and clone size come from that table. This repertoire shows fewer than 85,000 clones, approximately 78% found once; its top ten account for approximately 5.1%. Unmatched junction bases numbered 9, after V lost 5 bases and J lost 4 bases. The CDR3 runs 15 residues. Per the germline V gene, CDR1 is SNHLY and CDR2 is FYNNEI.

Material for sequencing was peripheral blood. This receptor was taken from a woman of 80 years or more with active or convalescent COVID-19. The chain couples TRBV2 to TRBJ2-5; 8 bases align to TRBD1. CDR3 region: CASSRQGTWRETQYF. The CDR3 bases are TGTGCCAGCAGTCGACAGGGGACATGGAGAGAGACCCAGTACTTC.